The clone carrying this TCR beta chain has ten or more counts. The antigen is not known. The germline gives CDR1 SGHAT, CDR2 FQNNGV. The CDR3 length is 16 residues. The ends lost 1 base at V and 3 bases at J; junction bases unmatched: 3. In TCRdb, the 5' RACE reads were re-called with MiXCR into one record per CDR3 protein. The data hold about 80,000 distinct CDR3 sequences, with around 9.9% observed a single time. The data belong to a study of early T cells in non-severe SARS-CoV-2 infection. Whole-study findings and limits: VDJdb matching, biased toward anti-spike CD8 responses, missed private and CD4 specificities.

The sample consisted of whole blood. This chain uses TRBV11-2 with TRBJ2-1; TRBD2 aligns across 10 bases. This clonotype was obtained from an adult who was a healthcare worker with PCR-confirmed SARS-CoV-2 infection or an uninfected control (not recorded which). CDR3 residues: CASSLGRLAGYNEQFF. CDR3 DNA sequence: TGTGCCAGCAGCTTAGGTAGACTAGCGGGCTACAATGAGCAGTTCTTC. Drawing the rest from reference TRBV11-2 and TRBJ2-1, the complete variable domain is EAGVAQSPRYKIIEKRQSVAFWCNPISGHATLYWYQQILGQGPKLLIQFQNNGVVDDSQLPKDRFSAERLKGVDSTLKIQPAKLEDSAVYLCASSLGRLAGYNEQFFGPGTRLTVL.